The TCR beta chain described here comes from a study of T cell changes during pregnancy in multiple sclerosis. This CDR3 contains 17 residues. Germline values: CDR1 WSHSY, CDR2 SAAADI. The V and J ends lost 0 bases and 0 bases respectively, with 11 bases between them. The repertoire was sequenced with immunoSEQ multiplex PCR; TCRdb's copy has only in-frame clones and lacks some. The data show around 120,000 clones, approximately 90% seen once. The sample consisted of peripheral blood, taken after pregnancy. V usage is TRBV10-2 and J usage is TRBJ2-2; no clear D gene. The sequence was collected from a female donor with multiple sclerosis, enrolled in a pregnancy study. Here the CDR3 DNA reads TGCGCCAGCAGTGAGTCGAGACCAACAGCGAACACCGGGGAGCTGTTTTTT. It codes for CASSESRPTANTGELFF.